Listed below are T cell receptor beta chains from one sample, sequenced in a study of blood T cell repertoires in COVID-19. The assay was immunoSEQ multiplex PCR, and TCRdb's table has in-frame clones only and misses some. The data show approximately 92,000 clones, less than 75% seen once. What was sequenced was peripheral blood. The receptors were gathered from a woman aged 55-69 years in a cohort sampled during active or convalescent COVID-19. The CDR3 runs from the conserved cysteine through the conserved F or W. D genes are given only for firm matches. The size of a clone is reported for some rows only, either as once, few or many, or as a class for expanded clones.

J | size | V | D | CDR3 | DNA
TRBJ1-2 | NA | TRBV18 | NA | CASSPWPTSYGYTF | TGTGCCAGCTCACCATGGCCGACTTCTTATGGCTACACCTTC
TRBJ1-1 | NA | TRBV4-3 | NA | CASRSGGSTEAFF | TGCGCCAGCAGATCGGGGGGGAGCACTGAAGCTTTCTTT
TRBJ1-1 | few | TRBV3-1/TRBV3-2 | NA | CASSSTGVTEAFF | TGTGCCAGCAGTTCCACAGGAGTCACTGAAGCTTTCTTT
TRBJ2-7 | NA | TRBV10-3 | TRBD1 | CAIGTGNIGVYEQYF | TGTGCCATCGGGACAGGGAATATCGGAGTATACGAGCAGTACTTC
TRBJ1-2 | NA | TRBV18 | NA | CASSPPGPSGVYGYTF | TGTGCCAGCTCACCACCAGGACCGTCGGGGGTCTATGGCTACACCTTC
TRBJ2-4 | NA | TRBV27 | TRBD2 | CASSPLPGTSGFLAKNIQYF | TGTGCCAGCAGTCCCCTTCCCGGGACTAGCGGGTTTCTAGCCAAAAACATTCAGTACTTC
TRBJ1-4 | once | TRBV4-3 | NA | CASSQDPRAATNEKLFF | TGCGCCAGCAGCCAAGATCCCAGGGCAGCAACTAATGAAAAACTGTTTTTT
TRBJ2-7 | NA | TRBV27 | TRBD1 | CATLSPGQGGEQYF | TGTGCCACACTTTCACCGGGACAGGGGGGCGAGCAGTACTTC
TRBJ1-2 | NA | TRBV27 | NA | CASSLQGRVLYGYTF | TGTGCCAGCAGTTTACAGGGGAGGGTACTCTATGGCTACACCTTC
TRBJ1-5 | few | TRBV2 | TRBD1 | CASRDRESQPQHF | TGTGCCAGCCGCGACAGGGAGAGTCAGCCCCAGCATTTT
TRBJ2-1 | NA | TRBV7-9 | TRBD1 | CASSSRDSTYNEQFF | TGTGCCAGCAGCTCCCGGGACAGCACCTACAATGAGCAGTTCTTC
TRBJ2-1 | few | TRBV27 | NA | CASSLSRVNEQFF | TGTGCCAGCAGTTTATCGAGGGTTAATGAGCAGTTCTTC
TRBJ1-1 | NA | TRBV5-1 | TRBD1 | CASSLVGQGVTEAFF | TGCGCCAGCAGCTTGGTGGGACAGGGGGTCACTGAAGCTTTCTTT
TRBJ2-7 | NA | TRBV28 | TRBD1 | CASSSPGQGSYEQYF | TGTGCCAGCAGTTCACCGGGACAGGGGTCCTACGAGCAGTACTTC
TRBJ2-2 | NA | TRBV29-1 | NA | CSVAIQGWAPGELFF | TGCAGCGTTGCAATTCAGGGATGGGCACCCGGGGAGCTGTTTTTT
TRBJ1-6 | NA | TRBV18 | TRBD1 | CASSPGTVNSPLHF | TGTGCCAGCTCACCAGGGACAGTTAATTCACCCCTCCACTTT
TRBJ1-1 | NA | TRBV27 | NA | CASKSARGKPEAFF | TGTGCCAGCAAATCAGCTAGAGGTAAGCCTGAAGCTTTCTTT
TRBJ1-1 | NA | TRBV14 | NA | CASSQELTGNTEAFF | TGTGCCAGCAGCCAAGAGTTAACAGGGAACACTGAAGCTTTCTTT
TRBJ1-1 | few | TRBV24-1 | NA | CATALTGITEAFF | TGTGCCACCGCATTGACAGGTATCACTGAAGCTTTCTTT
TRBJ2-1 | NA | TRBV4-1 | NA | CASSQEEGRGGLGNEQFF | TGCGCCAGCAGCCAAGAGGAGGGGAGGGGGGGCCTAGGAAATGAGCAGTTCTTC
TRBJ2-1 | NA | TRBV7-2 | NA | CASSLLNGAYNEQFF | TGTGCCAGCAGCTTACTGAACGGGGCCTACAATGAGCAGTTCTTC
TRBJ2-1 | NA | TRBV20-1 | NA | CSASFGLISYNEQFF | TGCAGTGCTAGTTTCGGACTTATCTCCTACAATGAGCAGTTCTTC
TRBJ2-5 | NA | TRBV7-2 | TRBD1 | CASSLAPDRETQYF | TGTGCCAGCAGCTTAGCCCCGGACAGGGAGACCCAGTACTTC
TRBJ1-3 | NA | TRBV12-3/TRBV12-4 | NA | CASSLLPLNTVYF | TGTGCCAGCAGCCTTCTCCCTCTGAACACCGTATATTTT
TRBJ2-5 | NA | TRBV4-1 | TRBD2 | CASSHPGLAGGPGQETQYF | TGCGCCAGCAGCCACCCTGGACTAGCGGGGGGGCCTGGACAAGAGACCCAGTACTTC
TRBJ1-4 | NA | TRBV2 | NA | CASSVSNRANEKLFF | TGTGCCAGCAGTGTATCCAATAGAGCTAATGAAAAACTGTTTTTT
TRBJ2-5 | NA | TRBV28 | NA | CASSFLQGGFQETQYF | TGTGCCAGCAGTTTTCTGCAGGGGGGATTCCAAGAGACCCAGTACTTC
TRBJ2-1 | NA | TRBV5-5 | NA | CASSLVQVGYNEQFF | TGTGCCAGCAGCTTGGTCCAGGTCGGCTACAATGAGCAGTTCTTC
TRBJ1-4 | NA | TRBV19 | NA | CASSITGTALEKLFF | TGTGCCAGTAGTATCACCGGGACTGCTCTTGAAAAACTGTTTTTT
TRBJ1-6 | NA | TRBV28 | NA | CASTESSYNSPLHF | TGTGCCAGCACCGAGAGCTCCTATAATTCACCCCTCCACTTT
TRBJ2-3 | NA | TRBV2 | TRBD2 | CASSRGLAGGGTDTQYF | TGTGCCAGCAGCAGGGGACTAGCGGGGGGAGGCACAGATACGCAGTATTTT
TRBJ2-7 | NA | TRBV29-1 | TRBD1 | CSVRDSSYEQYF | TGCAGCGTGAGGGACAGCTCCTACGAGCAGTACTTC
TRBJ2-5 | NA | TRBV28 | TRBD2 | CASSTRDRGVETQYF | TGTGCCAGCAGTACCCGGGACCGGGGGGTAGAGACCCAGTACTTC
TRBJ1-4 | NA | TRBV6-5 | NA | CASSRGGASTEKLFF | TGTGCCAGCAGCCGTGGGGGGGCTTCTACCGAAAAACTGTTTTTT
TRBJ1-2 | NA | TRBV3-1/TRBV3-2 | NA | CASSHLDGSYGYTF | TGTGCCAGCAGCCACCTAGACGGAAGCTATGGCTACACCTTC
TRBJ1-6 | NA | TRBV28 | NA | CASSWGDPSYNSPLHF | TGTGCCAGCAGTTGGGGGGACCCCTCCTATAATTCACCCCTCCACTTT
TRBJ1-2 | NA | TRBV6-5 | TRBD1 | CASSYSGGRGYTF | TGTGCCAGCAGTTACTCAGGGGGCAGGGGCTACACCTTC
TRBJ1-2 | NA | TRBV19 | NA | CATEEGFYGYTF | TGCGCAACGGAGGAGGGATTCTATGGCTACACCTTC
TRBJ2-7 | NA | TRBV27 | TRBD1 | CASSLWGQGGHEQYF | TGTGCCAGCAGTTTATGGGGACAGGGTGGCCACGAGCAGTACTTC
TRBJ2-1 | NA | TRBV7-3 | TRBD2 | CASSPSSGGAPNEQFF | TGTGCCAGCAGCCCCTCTAGCGGGGGGGCTCCCAATGAGCAGTTCTTC
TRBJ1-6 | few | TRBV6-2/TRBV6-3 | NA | CASSLMQGIGSPLHF | TGTGCCAGCAGCCTAATGCAGGGGATAGGTTCACCCCTCCACTTT